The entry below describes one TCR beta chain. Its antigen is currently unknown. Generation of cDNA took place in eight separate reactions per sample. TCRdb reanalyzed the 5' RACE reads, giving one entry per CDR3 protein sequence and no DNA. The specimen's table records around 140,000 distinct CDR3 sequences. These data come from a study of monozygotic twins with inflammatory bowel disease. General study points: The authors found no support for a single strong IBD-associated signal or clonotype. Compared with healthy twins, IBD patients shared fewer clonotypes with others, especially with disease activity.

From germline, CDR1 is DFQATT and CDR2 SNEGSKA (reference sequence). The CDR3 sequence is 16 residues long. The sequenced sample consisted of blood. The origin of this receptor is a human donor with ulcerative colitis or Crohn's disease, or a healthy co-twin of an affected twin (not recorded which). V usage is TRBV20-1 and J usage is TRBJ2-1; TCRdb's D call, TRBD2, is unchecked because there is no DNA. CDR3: CSARVPGGSSGNEQFF.